The 8 T cell receptor beta chains reported below all come from one sample, sequenced in a study of chemoradiotherapy in HPV16-positive cancers. TCRdb's copy holds only in-frame clones and misses some; the assay was immunoSEQ multiplex PCR. The sample lists several thousand clones; around 92% were seen once. Sample acquisition took place from a patient who underwent chemoradiotherapy. Source of these receptors: a human donor with HPV-associated anogenital cancer.

This clone was counted a few times. The V and J genes are TRBV4-2 and TRBJ2-1; 8 nucleotides agree with TRBD1. Germline V gives CDR1 LGHNA, CDR2 YNFKEQ. The CDR3 contains 15 residues. V shed 8 bases, J shed 0 bases, and the junction held 6 bases outside the gene matches. CDR3 loop: CASGSGQGSYNEQFF. The CDR3 region has the DNA TGTGCCAGCGGATCAGGACAGGGCTCCTACAATGAGCAGTTCTTC.

The chain links TRBV7-8 to TRBJ2-5; 8 positions agree with TRBD2. CDR1 SGHVS and CDR2 FQNEAQ come from the germline V gene. The ends lost 4 bases at V and 5 bases at J; junction bases unmatched: 9. The CDR3 is made up of 15 amino acids. This CDR3 is CASSSGGAKGETQYF. For the CDR3, the DNA is TGTGCCAGCAGCTCGGGGGGGGCAAAGGGCGAGACCCAGTACTTC. The full variable domain, completed using reference TRBV7-8 and TRBJ2-5, is GAGVSQSPRYKVAKRGQDVALRCDPISGHVSLFWYQQALGQGPEFLTYFQNEAQLDKSGLPSDRFFAERPEGSVSTLKIQRTQQEDSAVYLCASSSGGAKGETQYFGPGTRLLVL.

This chain connects TRBV7-2 to TRBJ2-2, with D perhaps TRBD2 (6 bases). The CDR3 consists of 14 residues. Trimming cost V 1 base and J 6 bases, with 9 bases left between them. Germline CDR1 and CDR2: SGHTA and FQGNSA. CDR3 coding DNA: TGTGCCAGCAGCTTAGATTGGGGGGCCGGGGAGCTGTTTTTT. Amino acids: CASSLDWGAGELFF.

Concerning this clone itself: The junction departs from germline at one end; a sequencing error may be responsible. V is TRBV5-5 and J is TRBJ1-2; no clear D gene. CDR3 size: 14 residues. Germline CDR1 SGHKS, CDR2 YYEKEE (reference sequence). The chain's CDR3 is CASTKAVSRKTYGF. CDR3 DNA sequence: TGTGCCAGCACGAAAGCTGTCTCGCGAAAGACCTATGGCTTC.

This clone was recorded only once. The CDR3 nucleotides read TGTGCCAGCAGTCTTGGGACAGGGTATGGGGCTTCTGGAAACACCATATATTTT. It translates to CASSLGTGYGASGNTIYF. V and J are TRBV28 and TRBJ1-3; 9 bases match TRBD1. In germline, CDR1 is MDHEN, CDR2 SYDVKM. The V segment lost 5 bases and the J segment 1 base; nucleotides outside the gene matches: 12. CDR3 length: 18 residues.

This sequence joins TRBV4-2 and TRBJ2-7, with TRBD2 as a possible D gene (5 bases). Germline V gene lookup returns CDR1 LGHNA and CDR2 YNFKEQ. CDR3 length equals 14 residues. V gave up 1 base and J gave up 4 bases, with 11 bases separating them. The chain's CDR3 is CASSQAGDNYEQYF. The CDR3, as DNA: TGTGCCAGCAGCCAAGCCGGGGATAATTACGAGCAGTACTTC.

This clone was picked up one time. The CDR3 DNA follows: TGTGCCTGGATCGGGGCGGGGGGTAACTATGGCTACACCTTC. The encoded protein is CAWIGAGGNYGYTF. The chain recombines TRBV30 with TRBJ1-2; D is possibly TRBD1 (5 bases). Germline CDR1 reads GTSNPN; CDR2 reads SVGIG (reference sequence). V was cut by 4 bases and J by 1 base, with 13 bases left in between. This CDR3 comprises 14 residues. The complete variable domain, with remaining parts taken from reference TRBV30 and TRBJ1-2, reads SQTIHQWPATLVQPVGSPLSLECTVEGTSNPNLYWYRQAAGRGLQLLFYSVGIGQISSEVPQNLSASRPQDRQFILSSKKLLLSDSGFYLCAWIGAGGNYGYTFGSGTRLTVV.

The chain is built from TRBV7-6 and TRBJ1-1, with 7 bases matching TRBD1. The CDR3 contains 12 residues. Germline V lookup: CDR1 SGHVS, CDR2 FNYEAQ. Germline trimming cut 8 bases from V and 3 bases from J; bases unmatched to any gene: 3. The CDR3 loop reads CASRTGDTEAFF. The DNA of the CDR3 is TGTGCCAGCCGGACAGGAGACACTGAAGCTTTCTTT.